This TCR beta chain was retrieved from a study of cytomegalovirus exposure and HLA in healthy donors. Study summary: Previous work identified roughly 120 million unique TCR beta sequences from roughly 180 million T cells.

Whole-study results and caveats: It was in a later analysis that TCR association rates were seen to vary by HLA locus, highest for DRB1 and lowest for HLA-C. Reportedly, fewer N-insertions than the approximately 650-donor mean appeared in an Asian-associated ancestry cluster in a later analysis.

Primers: 60 Vbeta forward and 13 Jbeta reverse. Repertoires were generated with immunoSEQ multiplex PCR, while TCRdb's copy carries only in-frame clones and drops some. Here the sample spans 170,000 or so clones, 77% being singletons. About this clone itself: The antigen remains undetermined.

Those who donated were healthy bone marrow donors. Sequences were obtained from PBMCs. The source of this sequence is a woman in her fifties or sixties in good health and CMV-seropositive.

The CDR3 DNA reads TGTGCCAGCAGCCCCTGGGAGGGTAGCAGCAATCAGCCCCAGCATTTT. This codes for CASSPWEGSSNQPQHF. The chain links TRBV27 to TRBJ1-5; D unclear. V lost 6 bases and J 1 base, leaving 16 bases between the germline ends. This CDR3 region has 16 residues. CDR1 and CDR2 from the germline V gene are MNHEY and SMNVEV (reference sequence).